This entry lists 20 T cell receptor beta chains sequenced from one sample in a study of T cells in Graves' hyperthyroidism and ophthalmopathy. Regions amplified from RNA transcripts were the TCR beta CDR3 regions. HTBI primers were employed in a first-round RT-PCR of the TCR CDR3. TCRdb reprocessed the multiplex PCR reads via MiXCR and lists one record per CDR3 protein. In the table there are 500,000 to 550,000 distinct CDR3 sequences, around 21% of which are singletons. Source material: blood. The receptors shown here come from a man between 18 and 35 years old with Graves' hyperthyroidism.

The chain recombines TRBV7-6 with TRBJ2-7, with 14 bases that match TRBD2. The CDR3 runs 16 residues. J was trimmed by 3 bases and V by 5 bases; bases with no gene match: 6. The germline gives CDR1 SGHVS, CDR2 FNYEAQ. The CDR3 bases are TGTGCCAGCAGCCTGGGACTAGCGGGAGAGGGCTACGAGCAGTACTTC. It specifies CASSLGLAGEGYEQYF. The complete variable domain, with remaining parts taken from reference TRBV7-6 and TRBJ2-7, reads GAGVSQSPRYKVTKRGQDVALRCDPISGHVSLYWYRQALGQGPEFLTYFNYEAQQDKSGLPNDRFSAERPEGSISTLTIQRTEQRDSAMYRCASSLGLAGEGYEQYFGPGTRLTVT.

This clonotype showed up many times. The chain uses TRBV12-5 and TRBJ2-2; TRBD2 agrees at 8 bases. There are 17 residues in the CDR3. Per germline, CDR1 LGHNT and CDR2 FRNRAP. V gave up 1 base and J gave up 6 bases; unmatched junction bases: 10. The CDR3 coding sequence is TGTGCTAGTGGTTTGGCGAACGTAGCGGGGACACCCGGGGAGCTGTTTTTT. Its protein product is CASGLANVAGTPGELFF.

In its sample, this clonotype was seen many times. The CDR3 here is CASSRDRGSEQYF. The CDR3 nucleotides read TGTGCCAGCAGCCGGGACAGGGGATCCGAGCAGTACTTC. The V call is TRBV14, the J call TRBJ2-7; 10 bases fit TRBD1. V lost 4 bases to trimming and J lost 6 bases; unmatched junction nucleotides: 3. Germline values: CDR1 SGHDN, CDR2 FVKESK. CDR3 length: 13 residues.

This clonotype was counted at least ten times. The chain couples TRBV6-2 or TRBV6-3 to TRBJ1-3; TRBD1 might be the D (5 bases). V was clipped by 7 bases and J by 0 bases, with 16 bases between them. CDR1 is MNHEY, CDR2 SVGEGT, per germline. The CDR3 runs 16 residues. For the CDR3, the DNA is TGTGCCAGCATGCTAACGGGACGGTCCTCTGGAAACACCATATATTTT. This encodes CASMLTGRSSGNTIYF.

The CDR3 protein is CASSEAGTGVVGTEAFF. The CDR3 coding sequence is TGTGCCAGCAGTGAAGCAGGGACAGGGGTAGTGGGAACTGAAGCTTTCTTT. The chain combines TRBV6-1 with TRBJ1-1; 10 bases map to TRBD1. This CDR3 is built from 17 residues. Germline CDR1 MNHNS, CDR2 SASEGT. The V segment lost 0 bases and the J segment 5 bases; nucleotides outside the gene matches: 9.

The chain recombines TRBV24-1 with TRBJ2-2; D call uncertain. Trimming took 5 bases from V and 1 from J, leaving 7 bases between them. This CDR3 has 14 residues. Germline lookup yields CDR1 KGHDR and CDR2 SFDVKD. The DNA for the CDR3 is TGTGCCACCAGTGGGCGAGAGAACACCGGGGAGCTGTTTTTT. Translated: CATSGRENTGELFF.

There are many counts of this clonotype. V and J are TRBV10-3 and TRBJ1-2; 9 positions match TRBD1. V was clipped by 3 bases and J by 0 bases; unmatched bases: 8. The germline V gene has CDR1 ENHRY and CDR2 SYGVKD. This CDR3 contains 17 residues. For the CDR3, the DNA is TGTGCCATCAGTGATCTCGGGACAGGGACCTCTAACTATGGCTACACCTTC. This gives the protein CAISDLGTGTSNYGYTF.

This clonotype was found many times. The rearrangement uses TRBV11-2 and TRBJ1-4; D is unresolved. CDR3 length: 14 amino acids. Germline CDR1 SGHAT, CDR2 FQNNGV. Trimming stripped 3 bases from V and 7 bases from J, with 12 bases between. CDR3 region: CASSFTGKGEKLFF. CDR3 coding DNA: TGTGCCAGCAGCTTTACGGGGAAGGGTGAAAAACTGTTTTTT.

This clonotype was recorded many times. This rearrangement joins TRBV12-3 or TRBV12-4 to TRBJ2-7; the D gene is possibly TRBD1 (5 bases). Trimming took off 6 bases at V and 2 bases at J, with 14 bases between the two ends. The CDR3 covers 14 residues. CDR3 loop: CASSSDTTPYEQYF. DNA of the CDR3: TGTGCCAGCAGCTCGGACACGACTCCCTACGAGCAGTACTTC.

This clonotype was picked up many times. The V and J genes are TRBV19 and TRBJ1-5; 11 bases line up with TRBD1. The V and J ends lost 3 bases and 5 bases, in that order; junction bases with no gene match: 3. Germline V gene data show CDR1 as LNHDA and CDR2 as SQIVND (reference sequence). The CDR3 covers 15 residues. The CDR3 nucleotides are TGTGCCAGTAGTATGGACAGGGGGCTGTATCAGCCCCAGCATTTT. Translating gives CASSMDRGLYQPQHF. Full variable domain (rest looked up from reference TRBV19 and TRBJ1-5): DGGITQSPKYLFRKEGQNVTLSCEQNLNHDAMYWYRQDPGQGLRLIYYSQIVNDFQKGDIAEGYSVSREKKESFPLTVTSAQKNPTAFYLCASSMDRGLYQPQHFGDGTRLSIL.

This clonotype was detected many times. The CDR3 coding sequence is TGTGCCACCAGCAGTGGACAGGGGGCATACGGTGGCTACACCTTC. Amino acid sequence: CATSSGQGAYGGYTF. The chain combines TRBV15 with TRBJ1-2, with TRBD1 matching 11 bases. The junction had 7 bases not matched to a gene; V was cut back by 3 bases and J by 7 bases. The CDR3 has 15 amino acids. Per the germline V gene, CDR1 is LNHNV and CDR2 is YYDKDF (reference sequence).

This clonotype was recorded a few times. The gene calls are TRBV11-2 and TRBJ2-3, with 14 bases matching TRBD2. Germline CDR1 reads SGHAT; CDR2 reads FQNNGV. The trim removed 6 bases at V and 7 bases at J, leaving 9 bases unmatched. CDR3 length: 16 amino acids. CDR3 DNA sequence: TGTGCCAGCAGACCCTGGGGACTAGCGGGGGTAAATACGCAGTATTTT. Translated, it gives CASRPWGLAGVNTQYF.

This clonotype was recorded at least ten times. This chain uses TRBV7-9 with TRBJ2-5; 8 nucleotides match TRBD2. CDR3 length: 15 residues. Looked up from germline, CDR1 is SEHNR and CDR2 is FQNEAQ (reference sequence). Trimming removed 5 bases from V and 4 bases from J; junction bases left unmatched: 9. The CDR3 protein is CASSRPGGRAETQYF. The CDR3 bases are TGTGCCAGCAGCCGGCCGGGGGGGAGGGCAGAGACCCAGTACTTC.

There are many counts of this clonotype. This chain links TRBV10-2 with TRBJ1-1, with no clear D. The CDR3 is 15 residues long. V dropped 4 bases and J dropped 7 bases, with 19 bases sitting between them. In germline, CDR1 is WSHSY, CDR2 SAAADI. The CDR3 nucleotides read TGCGCCAGCAGTGGTCCCGGGCCTCGGGCCCTTGAAGCTTTCTTT. Its protein product is CASSGPGPRALEAFF.

In its sample, this clonotype was seen many times. The chain recombines TRBV6-1 with TRBJ2-7, with 11 bases that match TRBD2. V lost 4 bases to trimming and J lost 2 bases; unmatched junction nucleotides: 7. The germline V gene encodes CDR1 MNHNS and CDR2 SASEGT. The length of the CDR3 is 16 residues. CDR3 protein: CASSATSGGFTYEQYF. CDR3 nucleotides: TGTGCCAGCAGTGCAACTAGCGGGGGCTTCACCTACGAGCAGTACTTC.

This clonotype was seen many times. V usage is TRBV5-1 and J usage is TRBJ1-2, with 7 positions matching TRBD1. The CDR3 is 15 amino acids. The V gene's germline CDR1 is SGHRS and CDR2 YFSETQ. Trimming at V came to 4 bases and at J to 4 bases, leaving 10 bases not matched to a gene. The DNA of the CDR3 is TGCGCCAGCAGCCCCGGGACAGCCAGCGTCTATGGCTACACCTTC. It translates to CASSPGTASVYGYTF.

This clonotype was seen a few times. The V gene is TRBV6-2 or TRBV6-3, the J gene TRBJ2-7; possibly TRBD2 for D (6 bases). Deletions cut 6 bases from V and 6 bases from J, with 18 bases between. The germline V gene has CDR1 MNHEY and CDR2 SVGEGT. The CDR3 contains 14 residues. CDR3 sequence: CASSSRRGASEQYF. CDR3 DNA: TGTGCCAGCAGCTCGAGGCGGGGCGCTTCCGAGCAGTACTTC.

There are many counts of this clonotype. The chain is built from TRBV19 and TRBJ1-2; the match to TRBD1 covers 7 bases. The ends lost 3 bases at V and 2 bases at J; junction bases unmatched: 6. Germline values: CDR1 LNHDA, CDR2 SQIVND (reference sequence). This CDR3 is built from 15 residues. Here the CDR3 reads CASSIVLQGNYGYTF. Written as DNA, the CDR3 is TGTGCCAGTAGTATTGTGCTACAGGGGAACTATGGCTACACCTTC.

The genes are TRBV24-1 and TRBJ1-2; 9 bases align to TRBD1. With V trimmed by 4 bases and J by 6 bases, 5 bases remained unmatched. The CDR3 runs to 14 residues. The germline V gene encodes CDR1 KGHDR and CDR2 SFDVKD. The CDR3 protein is CATSDGRQGDGYTF. The CDR3 DNA reads TGTGCCACCAGTGACGGACGACAGGGGGATGGCTACACCTTC.

The J gene is TRBJ2-7, the V gene TRBV2; D uncertain. With 7 bases removed from V and 5 bases from J, the gap between germline ends came to 15 bases. This CDR3 is 13 amino acids long. Germline lookup yields CDR1 SNHLY and CDR2 FYNNEI. The CDR3 sequence is CASTLDGLDEQYF. The CDR3 nucleotides are TGTGCCAGCACCTTGGACGGGCTCGACGAGCAGTACTTC. The whole variable domain, filled in from reference TRBV2 and TRBJ2-7, reads EPEVTQTPSHQVTQMGQEVILRCVPISNHLYFYWYRQILGQKVEFLVSFYNNEISEKSEIFDDQFSVERPDGSNFTLKIRSTKLEDSAMYFCASTLDGLDEQYFGPGTRLTVT.